Sequencing of this T cell receptor beta chain was carried out in a study of T-cell reconstitution after alpha-beta-depleted transplantation in children. During its preparation, the TCRbeta library received unique molecular identifiers. TCRdb re-called the PCR reads with MiXCR, one entry per CDR3 protein. The sample records 350,000 to 500,000 distinct CDR3 sequences, 43% being singletons. For this clonotype: Its antigen is not identified.

Study results and limitations: From newly produced T cells came most of the T-cell counts and diversity one year after transplant. Several hundred graft clones that had expanded were reportedly the source of alpha-beta T cells about two months after transplant.

Trimming pared 4 bases from V and 3 bases from J, leaving 9 bases between. This CDR3 spans 12 amino acids. Germline V gives CDR1 SQVTM, CDR2 ANQGSEA. The source is a girl aged 2-10 years with aplastic anemia, due to receive a stem cell transplant. The V and J genes are TRBV29-1 and TRBJ1-2, with D uncertain. Specimen: PBMCs, collected before TCRalphabeta/CD19-depleted stem cell transplant. The CDR3 DNA follows: TGCAGCGTTGGGCAGCTCTACTATGGCTACACCTTC. It yields the protein CSVGQLYYGYTF.